This paragraph covers one T cell receptor (beta chain) sequence. No antigen is known for it. The tumor samples were collected prior to definitive surgery or chemotherapy. Profiling relied on immunoSEQ multiplex PCR, and the TCRdb table lists in-frame clones only, not all of them. The repertoire consists of about 8,000 clones, with roughly 60% occurring once and the leading ten covering 5% to 6.5%. The sample comes from a study of high-grade serous ovarian cancer treatment subgroups. At the level of the study: Mean per sample: around 14,000 reads, around 7,100 unique TCR beta rearrangements.

Study results and caveats: These tumor repertoires lack spatial information from bulk sequencing. Repertoire similarity ranged roughly 0.1 to 0.85 between tumors of one patient.

The source material was tumor tissue. This sequence originates from a human donor with high-grade serous ovarian cancer.

The CDR3 DNA follows: TGCGCCATTACAATAGCGGGACAACCCTACGAGCAGTACTTC. Encoded protein: CAITIAGQPYEQYF. J is TRBJ2-7 and V is TRBV10-2, with TRBD2 identical over 8 bases. The CDR3 covers 14 residues. The ends lost 10 bases at V and 2 bases at J; junction bases unmatched: 10. In germline, CDR1 is WSHSY, CDR2 SAAADI.